The source of this T cell receptor (beta chain) is a study of immune evolution from preneoplasia to lung adenocarcinoma (dated by TCRdb to the early 2020s). In the study overall: No AAH lesions showed HLA loss of heterozygosity, compared with roughly 7.1% of AIS, 15% of MIA and under 35% of ADC lesions. The study used immune gene expression, TCR sequencing and multiplex immunofluorescence to profile the immune contexture of lung adenocarcinoma precursors and invasive adenocarcinoma. Resected precursor lesions (AAH, AIS, MIA) and invasive adenocarcinomas were compared against paired morphologically normal lung tissue. Sample size was determined by specimen availability and not by a prior power calculation. The immune data were integrated with whole exome sequencing and methylation data obtained from the same cohort of nodules. The overall cohort was made up of around 57 patients with pulmonary nodules who had surgical resection. The TCR sequencing data were obtained from 45 to 55 patients. According to the study, fewer than 130 samples went through TCR sequencing. POLYSOLVER was used to infer class I HLA alleles from exome data, and LOHHLA was used to detect allele-specific HLA loss.

Beyond this particular receptor, the publication reports: The findings were based on association rather than direct causation, and larger cohorts with long-term follow-up and longitudinal biopsies were deemed needed. KRAS-mutant nodules showed the highest T cell clonality compared with EGFR-mutant or double wild-type lesions. All patients were from Japan and China, so applicability to Western populations was uncertain. The highest top T cell clone frequencies were observed in normal lung, and a progressive decrease in top T cell clone frequencies appeared to occur from AAH through AIS, MIA and invasive adenocarcinoma. Clonality was highest in normal lung, while later-stage lesions appeared to have lower clonality but higher T cell density and diversity.

The immunoSEQ hsTCRbeta Kit was used to sequence TCR beta CDR3 regions from DNA. Turning to the authors' computational methods: TCR sequencing data were analysed with the ImmunoSEQ Analyzer. T cell clonality was defined as 1 minus Pielou's evenness computed on productive rearrangements. The inverse Simpson index, applied to productive templates, was used to measure T cell diversity. T cell density was expressed as TCR beta template counts normalized to usable DNA, with usable DNA estimated by amplifying and sequencing housekeeping genes. Two-sided Kruskal-Wallis tests were used to compare TCR metrics between histologic stages. As stored in TCRdb, this immuneACCESS dataset retains in-frame rearrangements with V and J assigned. A fraction of the clones does not appear; measured against another copy, unresolved V genes explain less than half of the discrepancy, and the remainder lacks a known reason. Clone size and V and J calls were adopted from that table, with D and trimming inferred from the DNA. This sample holds some 8,000 clones; just under 75% were observed only once. The ten largest clones add up to 10% to 13% of the sample.

There are a few counts of this clone. What antigen it recognizes has not been identified. No base quality information exists; no much larger clone differs at one position. Including the terminal cysteine and phenylalanine, the CDR3 comprises 15 residues. The only DNA kept is the CDR3, 45 bases in frame from the first base. V drops 1 base and J drops 0 bases, leaving 7 bases in between. CDR1 and CDR2, per the germline V gene, are LGHNA and YNFKEQ. Patients underwent resection in Japan or China between the mid-2010s and the late 2010s. Histologic diagnosis of each case was confirmed independently by two lung cancer pathologists on H&E slides. Macro-dissection after pathologic assessment enriched premalignant or tumor cells for nucleic acid extraction. FFPE tissue was used for DNA isolation with the AllPrep DNA/RNA FFPE Kit.

The sequence joins TRBV4-2 to TRBJ1-3, with the D gene uncertain. The sequence was obtained from a donor aged 70 or over with lung adenocarcinoma. Some clones in this sample may be carry-over from other donors' samples. Sequences were obtained from FFPE lung adenocarcinoma in situ tissue. The cell subset or site label on this specimen signifies: preinvasive adenocarcinoma in situ (AIS). The nucleotide sequence reads TGTGCCAGCAGCCAAGCGGCAACCTCTGGAAACACCATATATTTT. This yields the protein CASSQAATSGNTIYF.